This T cell receptor beta chain was identified in a study of cytomegalovirus exposure and HLA in healthy donors. The CDR3 runs to 14 residues. In germline, CDR1 is SGHVS, CDR2 FNYEAQ. V lost 4 bases and J lost 1, with 8 bases in between. Details on this clone: Its specificity is unknown.

PCR primers comprised 60 Vbeta and 13 Jbeta primers. The repertoire was sequenced with immunoSEQ multiplex PCR; TCRdb's copy has only in-frame clones and lacks some. The sample data list some 110,000 clones. Study observations and caveats: In vitro work confirmed that a few CMV-associated chains recognize CMV antigens.

The receptor was derived from a man younger than 40 in good health and CMV-seronegative. Sequenced sample: PBMCs. This chain connects TRBV7-6 to TRBJ1-5, with D perhaps matching TRBD1 (6 bases). This CDR3 reads CASSSGQSNQPQHF. The CDR3 DNA is TGTGCCAGCAGCTCCGGACAGAGCAATCAGCCCCAGCATTTT. The whole variable domain, remainder taken from reference TRBV7-6 and TRBJ1-5, is GAGVSQSPRYKVTKRGQDVALRCDPISGHVSLYWYRQALGQGPEFLTYFNYEAQQDKSGLPNDRFSAERPEGSISTLTIQRTEQRDSAMYRCASSSGQSNQPQHFGDGTRLSIL.